This entry features one T cell receptor beta chain sequence. This specimen comes from a study of blood T cell repertoires in COVID-19. About the research overall: PBMCs, B-cell-depleted T cells, or T cells provided the cDNA or gDNA that made up the material.

The length of the CDR3 is 15 residues. The V segment lost 2 bases and the J segment 8 bases; nucleotides outside the gene matches: 8. In germline, CDR1 is SGHTA, CDR2 FQGNSA. Assay used: immunoSEQ multiplex PCR; TCRdb lists only in-frame clones, some missing. The sample carries over 150,000 clones, 70% to 90% recorded once. The receptor's source is a man in his forties or fifties with acute or convalescent COVID-19. Sequenced input: peripheral blood. J is TRBJ1-2 and V is TRBV7-2, with TRBD1 matching 10 bases. CDR3 sequence (DNA): TGTGCCAGCAGCTTACCGCGACAGGGGGCCAGGGGCTACACCTTC. Encoded protein: CASSLPRQGARGYTF.